The rows below give T cell receptor beta chains drawn from one sample of a study of cytomegalovirus exposure and HLA in healthy donors. Repertoires were generated with immunoSEQ multiplex PCR, while TCRdb's copy carries only in-frame clones and drops some. The data contain about 120,000 clones, about four fifths of them singletons. The sample taken for sequencing was PBMCs. Every receptor here comes from a female donor in good health and CMV-seropositive. The CDR3 runs from the conserved cysteine through the conserved F or W. D genes are given only for firm matches. Expanded clones are given a class, and other clones once, few, many or no size at all.

J	V	D	size	DNA	CDR3
TRBJ2-7	TRBV6-5	.	.	TGTGCCAGCAGTTACCGACAGGTGTACTACGAGCAGTACTTC	CASSYRQVYYEQYF
TRBJ1-5	TRBV7-9	TRBD1	.	TGTGCCAGCAGCTTTCTACCCCCGAAGACAGGGGGCGATCAGCCCCAGCATTTT	CASSFLPPKTGGDQPQHF
TRBJ2-4	TRBV7-9	TRBD1	.	TGTGCCAGCAGCCCACCGGGACAGGGGAGAGCCAAAAACATTCAGTACTTC	CASSPPGQGRAKNIQYF
TRBJ1-2	TRBV28	.	.	TGTGCCAGCAGTTTACGAGAGTATGGCTACACCTTC	CASSLREYGYTF
TRBJ2-1	TRBV6-1	TRBD2	.	TGTGCCAGCAGTGGGATAGCGGGGGGGCAATACAATGAGCAGTTCTTC	CASSGIAGGQYNEQFF
TRBJ1-5	TRBV19	TRBD1	.	TGTGCCAGTAGTAGGACAGGGCAGCATCAGCCCCAGCATTTT	CASSRTGQHQPQHF
TRBJ1-6	TRBV6-1	.	.	TGTGCCAGCAGGGAGGGTGGGTTTCCGAATTCACCCCTCCACTTT	CASREGGFPNSPLHF
TRBJ2-1	TRBV21-1	.	.	TGTGCCAACCAAGAGGAACCATGGTTGATTTGCAATGAGCAGTTCTTC	CANQEEPWLICNEQFF
TRBJ2-5	TRBV5-1	TRBD1	.	TGCGCCAGCACCCTATTAACAGGGGTAGTGGAGACCCAGTACTTC	CASTLLTGVVETQYF
TRBJ2-3	TRBV10-1	.	.	TGCGCCAGCAGTGAGGTTCAGGGTAAAACTAGCACAGATACGCAGTATTTT	CASSEVQGKTSTDTQYF
TRBJ1-3	TRBV19	.	.	TGTGCCAGTAGCAGGACAGCGGACTCTGGAAACACCATATATTTT	CASSRTADSGNTIYF
TRBJ1-5	TRBV7-9	.	.	TGTGCCAGCAGGAGGGCCAATCAGCCCCAGCATTTT	CASRRANQPQHF
TRBJ1-5	TRBV20-1	.	.	TGCAGTGCCTCCGGCGGGGCCCCCCAGCATTTT	CSASGGAPQHF
TRBJ2-2	TRBV19	TRBD2	.	TGTGCCAGTAGCCCCGGGGGGGGATCCGGGGAGCTGTTTTTT	CASSPGGGSGELFF
TRBJ1-3	TRBV30	.	once	TGTGCCTGGAGTGTCCTGACAGGCCGGAGAAACACCATATATTTT	CAWSVLTGRRNTIYF
TRBJ1-2	TRBV27	.	.	TGTGCCAGCAGTTTGGCAGGGCAGGGCTATGGCTACACCTTC	CASSLAGQGYGYTF
TRBJ1-1	TRBV5-4	TRBD1	few	TGTGCCAGCAGCCGGCAGGGGGAAAACACTGAAGCTTTCTTT	CASSRQGENTEAFF
TRBJ1-3	TRBV28	TRBD1	.	TGTGCCAGCAGTTTCATCGACAGGGATGGAAACACCATATATTTT	CASSFIDRDGNTIYF
TRBJ1-4	TRBV5-1	.	.	TGCGCCAGCAGTCCCGGAAGACAGCCCACATATACTGAAAAACTGTTTTTT	CASSPGRQPTYTEKLFF
TRBJ1-5	TRBV29-1	.	.	TGCAGCGTTGAGAAATACAATAGCAATCAGCCCCAGCATTTT	CSVEKYNSNQPQHF
TRBJ1-1	TRBV4-3	TRBD1	.	TGCGCCAGCAGCTTCCGGACAGGGGAGAACACTGAAGCTTTCTTT	CASSFRTGENTEAFF
TRBJ2-1	TRBV7-9	.	.	TGTGCCAGCAGCTCCGGGATAATAAACAATGAGCAGTTCTTC	CASSSGIINNEQFF
TRBJ1-1	TRBV5-1	.	few	TGCGCCAGCAGCGCGCAGGGGAGTCACACTGAAGCTTTCTTT	CASSAQGSHTEAFF
TRBJ1-1	TRBV18	.	.	TGTGCCAGCTCACTCGGGACTTCCTCGAACACTGAAGCTTTCTTT	CASSLGTSSNTEAFF
TRBJ2-3	TRBV5-6	TRBD2	.	TGTGCCTCCAGGAGGCGGGGGGGCACAGATACGCAGTATTTT	CASRRRGGTDTQYF
TRBJ1-3	TRBV7-2	TRBD1	.	TGTGCCAGCAGCTTTGGCAGGGGGGACACTGGAAACACCATATATTTT	CASSFGRGDTGNTIYF
TRBJ1-2	TRBV6-5	TRBD1	once	TGTGCCAGCAGGGGGACAGGGGATAACTATGGCTACACCTTC	CASRGTGDNYGYTF
TRBJ1-2	TRBV4-1	.	.	TGCGCCAGCAGCCCCGTGGCGGGGGGGACCCCGATCGGCTACACCTTC	CASSPVAGGTPIGYTF
TRBJ2-3	TRBV7-7	TRBD2	.	TGTGCTAGCAGCCAGACTAGCGGGGGGGCCTCGGCGCAGTATTTT	CASSQTSGGASAQYF
TRBJ2-7	TRBV5-6	.	.	TGTGCCAGCAGCTCCTGGCGGGACAGATCTTACGAGCAGTACTTC	CASSSWRDRSYEQYF
TRBJ2-3	TRBV2	.	.	TGTGCCAGCAGTGACGGTGGAGATACGCAGTATTTT	CASSDGGDTQYF
TRBJ1-2	TRBV7-2	TRBD1	.	TGTGCCAGCAGCTCCACTTCAACAGGGGTCTTGTTCCTTAACTATGGCTACACCTTC	CASSSTSTGVLFLNYGYTF
TRBJ2-5	TRBV19	.	.	TGTGCCAGTTCCCGGACTCTAATATCGGAGACCCAGTACTTC	CASSRTLISETQYF
TRBJ1-1	TRBV29-1	TRBD1	.	TGCAGCGTGGTCCGGGACAGCCTTACGAACACTGAAGCTTTCTTT	CSVVRDSLTNTEAFF
TRBJ1-3	TRBV18	.	.	TGTGCCAGCTCACCACCTAGTATAGGGGCGGCTGGAAACACCATATATTTT	CASSPPSIGAAGNTIYF
TRBJ2-3	TRBV5-1	TRBD2	few	TGCGCCAGCAGCTCCTTAGCGGGGGTGAAAGATACGCAGTATTTT	CASSSLAGVKDTQYF
TRBJ2-7	TRBV19	.	.	TGTGCCAGTAGCCCCACAGGGCTACGGGGCGAGCAGTACTTC	CASSPTGLRGEQYF
TRBJ1-1	TRBV6-5	.	.	TGTGCCAGCAGTCAACTTCCAGGGGAAACTGAAGCTTTCTTT	CASSQLPGETEAFF
TRBJ2-3	TRBV27	TRBD1	.	TGTGCCAGCAGGACAGGGGGAAACGATACGCAGTATTTT	CASRTGGNDTQYF
TRBJ2-2	TRBV9	.	.	TGTGCCAGCAGCGTAGGTGATATTTTGGGGCGGGGCACCGGGGAGCTGTTTTTT	CASSVGDILGRGTGELFF
TRBJ2-7	TRBV6-5	TRBD1	.	TGTGCCAGCAGTTTGACAGGGTCGGTTTACGAGCAGTACTTC	CASSLTGSVYEQYF
TRBJ1-1	TRBV19	.	.	TGTGCCAGTAGTTTACGGGGGGGGGACACTGAAGCTTTCTTT	CASSLRGGDTEAFF
TRBJ2-1	TRBV7-9	.	.	TGTTCCAGCAGCGACCTAACCCGGGGGCAGTTCTTC	CSSSDLTRGQFF
TRBJ1-2	TRBV11-2	.	.	TGTGCCAGCAGCTTAGGTCCAGCGAACTATGGCTACACCTTC	CASSLGPANYGYTF
TRBJ1-2	TRBV4-2	.	.	TGTGCCAGCAGCCAACTGCGACAGTCAAACTATGGCTACACCTTC	CASSQLRQSNYGYTF
TRBJ2-1	TRBV4-3	TRBD1	.	TGCGCCAGCAGCCGCACAGGGGTCGGCTCCTACAATGAGCAGTTCTTC	CASSRTGVGSYNEQFF
TRBJ2-5	TRBV5-4	.	.	TGTGCCAGCAGCTTCCCTGACAGGACGGAGACCCAGTACTTC	CASSFPDRTETQYF
TRBJ2-1	TRBV6-6	TRBD2	.	TGTGCCAGCAGTTTCGGGGGGGCGGTCAATGAGCAGTTCTTC	CASSFGGAVNEQFF